This T cell receptor beta chain was profiled in a study of CD8 T cells in acute hepatitis C reinfection. Time point: naive CD8 control sorted from an acute-time-point sample. Some clones are missing from TCRdb's copy, which holds only in-frame ones; the method was immunoSEQ multiplex PCR. The sample records 30,000 to 45,000 clones, over 75% being singletons. CDR1 is LGHNT and CDR2 is FRNRAP in the germline V gene. V lost 3 bases, J lost 2 bases, and 22 bases lay in between. CDR3 length equals 19 residues. This sequence originates from a woman under 30 who spontaneously cleared hepatitis C infection. The gene calls are TRBV12-5 and TRBJ2-2; possibly TRBD1 for D (6 bases). Material for sequencing was naive CD8+ T cells from PBMCs. The CDR3 region is CASGFTLEATGSNTGELFF. CDR3 sequence (DNA): TGTGCTAGTGGTTTCACTTTGGAAGCGACAGGTTCTAACACCGGGGAGCTGTTTTTT.